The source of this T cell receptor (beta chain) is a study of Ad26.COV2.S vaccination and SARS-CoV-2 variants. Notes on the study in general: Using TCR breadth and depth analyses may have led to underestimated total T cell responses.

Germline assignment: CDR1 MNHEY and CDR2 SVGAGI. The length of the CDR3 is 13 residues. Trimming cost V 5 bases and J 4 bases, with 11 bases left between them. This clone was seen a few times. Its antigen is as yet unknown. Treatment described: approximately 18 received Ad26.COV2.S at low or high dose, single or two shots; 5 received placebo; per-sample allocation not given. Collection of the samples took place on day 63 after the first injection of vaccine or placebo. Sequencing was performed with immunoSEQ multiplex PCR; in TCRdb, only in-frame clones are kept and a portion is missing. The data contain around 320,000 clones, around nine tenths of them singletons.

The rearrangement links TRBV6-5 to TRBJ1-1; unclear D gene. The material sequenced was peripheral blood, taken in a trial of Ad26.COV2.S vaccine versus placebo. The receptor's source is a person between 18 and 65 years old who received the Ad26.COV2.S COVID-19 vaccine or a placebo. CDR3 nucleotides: TGTGCCAGCAGTAGACTGGAAGTCACTGAAGCTTTCTTT. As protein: CASSRLEVTEAFF.